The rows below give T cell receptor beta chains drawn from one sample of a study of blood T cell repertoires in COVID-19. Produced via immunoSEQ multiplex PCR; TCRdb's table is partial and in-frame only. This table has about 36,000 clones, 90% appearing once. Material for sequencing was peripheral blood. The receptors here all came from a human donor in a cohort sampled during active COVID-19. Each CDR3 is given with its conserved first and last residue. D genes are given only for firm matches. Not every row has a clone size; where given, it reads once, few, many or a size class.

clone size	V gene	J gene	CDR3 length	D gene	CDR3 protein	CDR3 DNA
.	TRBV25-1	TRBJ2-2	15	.	CASSATTANTGELFF	TGTGCCAGCAGTGCCACGACAGCGAACACCGGGGAGCTGTTTTTT
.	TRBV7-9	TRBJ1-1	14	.	CASSPSGGAGEAFF	TGTGCCAGCAGCCCTAGCGGGGGAGCGGGTGAAGCTTTCTTT
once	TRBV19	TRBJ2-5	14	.	CASSTPGAGETQYF	TGTGCCAGTAGTACCCCAGGGGCTGGTGAGACCCAGTACTTC
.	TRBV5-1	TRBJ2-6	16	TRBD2	CASRAGGVRGANVLTF	TGCGCCAGCAGAGCGGGAGGTGTAAGAGGGGCCAACGTCCTGACTTTC
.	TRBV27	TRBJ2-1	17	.	CASSPTPRDSQRESQFF	TGTGCCAGCAGTCCGACTCCTAGGGACTCCCAAAGAGAGTCCCAGTTCTTC
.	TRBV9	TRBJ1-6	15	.	CASSPLRATGSPLHF	TGTGCCAGCAGTCCCCTCCGGGCTACGGGGTCACCCCTCCACTTT
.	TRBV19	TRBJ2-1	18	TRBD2	CASISSAAGGLSDNEQFF	TGTGCCAGTATTAGCTCCGCGGCGGGAGGCCTGAGCGACAATGAGCAGTTCTTC
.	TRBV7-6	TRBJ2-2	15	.	CASSLSTGGTGELFF	TGTGCCAGCAGCTTATCGACAGGTGGCACCGGGGAGCTGTTTTTT
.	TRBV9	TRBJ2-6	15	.	CASSVSGVGANVLTF	TGTGCCAGCAGCGTATCGGGAGTTGGGGCCAACGTCCTGACTTTC
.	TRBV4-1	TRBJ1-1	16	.	CASSRPGGGLNTEAFF	TGCGCCAGCAGCCGCCCCGGAGGAGGGTTGAACACTGAAGCTTTCTTT
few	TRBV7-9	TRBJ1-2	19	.	CASWGEGAVSGGANYGYTF	TGTGCCAGCTGGGGAGAGGGAGCAGTCTCAGGCGGTGCTAACTATGGCTACACCTTC
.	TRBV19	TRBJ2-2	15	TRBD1	CASSRGQLNTGELFF	TGTGCCAGTAGTAGGGGACAGCTGAACACCGGGGAGCTGTTTTTT
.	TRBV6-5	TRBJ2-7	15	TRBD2	CASRHTSGRVYEQYF	TGTGCCAGCAGACATACTAGCGGGAGGGTCTACGAGCAGTACTTC
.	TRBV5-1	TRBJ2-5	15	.	CASSPGGRGKETQYF	TGCGCCAGCAGCCCGGGAGGAAGGGGGAAGGAGACCCAGTACTTC
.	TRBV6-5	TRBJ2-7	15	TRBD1	CASSYPKGQVYEQYF	TGTGCCAGCAGTTACCCGAAGGGACAGGTCTACGAGCAGTACTTC
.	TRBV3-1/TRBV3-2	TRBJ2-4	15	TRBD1	CASSQGDRGSNIQYF	TGTGCCAGCAGCCAAGGGGACAGGGGGTCGAACATTCAGTACTTC
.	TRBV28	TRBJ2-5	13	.	CASSLIIQETQYF	TGTGCCAGCAGTTTAATAATCCAAGAGACCCAGTACTTC
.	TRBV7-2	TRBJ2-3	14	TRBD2	CASRAGANTDTQYF	TGTGCTTCGCGTGCGGGAGCTAACACAGATACGCAGTATTTT
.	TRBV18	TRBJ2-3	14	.	CASSLGQSTDTQYF	TGTGCCAGCTCACTCGGACAGAGCACAGATACGCAGTATTTT
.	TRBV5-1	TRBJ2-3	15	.	CASSSGISSTDTQYF	TGCGCCAGCAGCTCAGGGATCAGTAGCACAGATACGCAGTATTTT
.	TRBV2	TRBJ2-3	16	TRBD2	CASSPLAGLSTDTQYF	TGTGCCAGCAGTCCCCTAGCGGGCCTCAGCACAGATACGCAGTATTTT
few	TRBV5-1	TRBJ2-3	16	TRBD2	CASSFTSGRMFDTQYF	TGCGCCAGCAGCTTCACTAGCGGGAGGATGTTCGATACGCAGTATTTT